The next 14 T cell receptor beta chains were all read from a single sample in a study of cytomegalovirus exposure and HLA in healthy donors. PCR used 60 Vbeta primers and 13 Jbeta primers. Sequencing used immunoSEQ multiplex PCR; TCRdb keeps in-frame clones, though not all of them. There are around 160,000 clones in the sample; approximately 71% occur only once, and approximately 1.5% lies in the top ten. Sequences were obtained from PBMCs. All receptors derive from a man aged 50 to 59 in good health and CMV-seronegative.

The chain employs TRBV28 and TRBJ1-4, with TRBD1 as a possible D gene (5 bases). The CDR3 length is 14 residues. Germline assignment: CDR1 MDHEN and CDR2 SYDVKM. Trimming shortened V by 3 bases and J by 6 bases, and 11 bases separated the two germline ends. The CDR3 loop is CASSLRTGYEKLFF. The CDR3 DNA is TGTGCCAGCAGTTTGAGAACAGGATATGAAAAACTGTTTTTT.

This sequence joins TRBV7-2 and TRBJ1-6; unclear D gene. This CDR3 is 16 amino acids long. Germline V gene lookup returns CDR1 SGHTA and CDR2 FQGNSA. Trimming took off 2 bases at V and 2 bases at J, with 10 bases between the two ends. The DNA for the CDR3 is TGTGCCAGCAGCTTATTGAGCACTCCCTATAATTCACCCCTCCACTTT. Protein: CASSLLSTPYNSPLHF.

The genes are TRBV5-1 and TRBJ2-7; a possible D gene is TRBD1 (5 bases). CDR1 SGHRS and CDR2 YFSETQ come from the germline V gene. The CDR3 covers 13 residues. V lost 4 bases and J 0 bases, leaving 8 bases between the germline ends. This CDR3 reads CASSDSSSYEQYF. The CDR3 DNA reads as TGCGCCAGCAGCGACAGCAGCTCCTACGAGCAGTACTTC.

The genes are TRBV11-2 and TRBJ2-3, with 14 positions matching TRBD2. Germline V gene sequence: CDR1 SGHAT, CDR2 FQNNGV. The junction had 6 bases not matched to a gene; V was cut back by 5 bases and J by 2 bases. This CDR3 is 17 amino acids long. The CDR3 is CASSTGTSGGFTDTQYF. The DNA for the CDR3 is TGTGCCAGCAGCACGGGGACTAGCGGGGGATTCACAGATACGCAGTATTTT.

The chain carries TRBV11-2 and TRBJ1-1; possible D gene TRBD1, 5 bases. This CDR3 is 12 amino acids long. The germline V and J ends were trimmed by 1 base and 8 bases, with 8 bases remaining between them. Germline assignment: CDR1 SGHAT and CDR2 FQNNGV. The CDR3 DNA follows: TGTGCCAGCAGCTTAGTAAGGACAGAAGCTTTCTTT. Translation: CASSLVRTEAFF.

The chain recombines TRBV7-2 with TRBJ1-5; weak D call: TRBD1 (5 bases). The ends were cut back, 4 bases at V and 7 bases at J, with 17 bases in the middle. The CDR3 runs to 15 residues. CDR1 and CDR2 from the germline V gene are SGHTA and FQGNSA. Here the CDR3 reads CASSSMGGVGQPQHF. For the CDR3, the DNA is TGTGCCAGCAGCTCCATGGGAGGGGTGGGACAGCCCCAGCATTTT.

For this clone: The junction differs from germline at one of its ends, possibly a read error. The chain is built from TRBV5-1 and TRBJ2-7, with 9 bases fitting TRBD1. CDR1 is SGHRS, CDR2 YFSETQ, per germline. There are 15 residues in the CDR3. The CDR3 spells CARSPGGQGFYEQYF. In DNA, the CDR3 is TGCGCCCGCAGCCCCGGGGGACAGGGATTCTACGAGCAGTACTTC.

V is TRBV5-4 and J is TRBJ2-6; tentative D call: TRBD2 (5 bases). In germline, CDR1 is SGHNT, CDR2 YYREEE (reference sequence). Trimming took 4 bases from V and 4 from J, leaving 12 bases between them. The CDR3 length is 15 residues. CDR3 in DNA: TGTGCCAGCAGCCCAGCGCCGGGGGGGGCCAACGTCCTGACTTTC. This encodes CASSPAPGGANVLTF. The whole variable domain, filled in from reference TRBV5-4 and TRBJ2-6, reads ETGVTQSPTHLIKTRGQQVTLRCSSQSGHNTVSWYQQALGQGPQFIFQYYREEENGRGNFPPRFSGLQFPNYSSELNVNALELDDSALYLCASSPAPGGANVLTFGAGSRLTVL.

The V call is TRBV14, the J call TRBJ1-1; no definite D call. CDR1 is SGHDN and CDR2 is FVKESK in the germline V gene. The CDR3 is 16 amino acids. Trimming took 3 bases from V and 0 from J, leaving 14 bases between them. This CDR3 reads CASSHPSTAVNTEAFF. As DNA, the CDR3 is TGTGCCAGCAGCCACCCCTCCACAGCTGTGAACACTGAAGCTTTCTTT.

This sequence joins TRBV7-2 and TRBJ1-6; D gene ambiguous. V was cut by 5 bases and J by 9 bases, with 20 bases left in between. CDR1 and CDR2 (germline): SGHTA, FQGNSA. This CDR3 has 16 residues. Here the CDR3 reads CASSPLGLGSRSPLHF. The CDR3 region has the DNA TGTGCCAGCAGCCCTCTCGGCCTAGGGAGCCGTTCACCCCTCCACTTT. Drawing the rest from reference TRBV7-2 and TRBJ1-6, the complete variable domain is GAGVSQSPSNKVTEKGKDVELRCDPISGHTALYWYRQSLGQGLEFLIYFQGNSAPDKSGLPSDRFSAERTGGSVSTLTIQRTQQEDSAVYLCASSPLGLGSRSPLHFGNGTRLTVT.

V is TRBV6-5 and J is TRBJ1-1; D might be TRBD1 (5 bases). Trimming left V 6 bases short and J 1 base short, with 15 bases between. Germline loops: CDR1 MNHEY, CDR2 SVGAGI. CDR3 size: 15 residues. CDR3 sequence (DNA): TGTGCCAGCAGCCGGGGGGGAGGGAGGAACACTGAAGCTTTCTTT. Amino acids: CASSRGGGRNTEAFF.

A remark on this clone: This CDR3 is also generated by other DNA sequences in the sample. This sequence joins TRBV5-1 and TRBJ1-1, with D possibly TRBD1 on 5 matching bases. Germline CDR1 is SGHRS and CDR2 is YFSETQ. CDR3 length: 14 residues. Trimming took 5 bases from V and 1 from J, leaving 12 bases between them. The CDR3 DNA follows: TGCGCCAGCAGTCAGGGAACAGCGAACACTGAAGCTTTCTTT. Its protein is CASSQGTANTEAFF.

V usage is TRBV6-5 and J usage is TRBJ1-1; D unresolved. Germline lookup yields CDR1 MNHEY and CDR2 SVGAGI. This CDR3 spans 15 amino acids. Trimming removed 0 bases from V and 7 bases from J, with 15 bases in between. The CDR3 DNA is TGTGCCAGCAGTTACTCGAGAACCGGGGTTGGTGAAGCTTTCTTT. Its protein is CASSYSRTGVGEAFF.

This clone has just a few counts. This chain connects TRBV28 to TRBJ2-7, with a tentative D call TRBD1 (6 bases). V gave up 6 bases and J gave up 0 bases, with 9 bases separating them. The germline gives CDR1 MDHEN, CDR2 SYDVKM. The CDR3 contains 13 residues. Here the CDR3 reads CASRQGTSYEQYF. The DNA of the CDR3 is TGTGCCAGCAGGCAGGGGACCTCCTACGAGCAGTACTTC.